Shown below are 29 T cell receptor beta chains from a single sample sequenced in a study of T-cell reconstitution after alpha-beta-depleted transplantation in children. Molecular barcoding with unique molecular identifiers was used for the TCRbeta library. One entry per CDR3 protein, called by TCRdb with MiXCR from the PCR reads. The table includes 45,000 to 55,000 distinct CDR3 sequences, 5.8% detected once. Sequenced here: PBMCs, mostly from graft donor cells, sampled 60 days after TCRalphabeta/CD19-depleted stem cell transplant. These receptors were collected from a female patient between 2 and 15 years old who had a stem cell transplant for aplastic anemia, so the T cells may come from the graft donor.

This clonotype was counted many times. CDR3 loop: CSVESPGRVVDTQYF. The CDR3 DNA is TGCAGCGTTGAAAGTCCGGGGCGCGTGGTGGATACGCAGTATTTT. V and J are TRBV29-1 and TRBJ2-3; either TRBD1 or TRBD2 may supply D (5 bases each). The V gene lost 2 bases and the J gene lost 6 bases, with 18 bases spanning the gap. CDR3 length: 15 amino acids. Germline loops: CDR1 SQVTM, CDR2 ANQGSEA.

This clonotype was detected ten times or more. This chain uses TRBV4-2 with TRBJ2-5, with 10 positions matching TRBD2. The length of the CDR3 is 16 residues. V lost 1 base, J lost 2 bases, and 4 bases stayed unmatched. Germline V gives CDR1 LGHNA, CDR2 YNFKEQ. In DNA form, the CDR3 reads TGTGCCAGCAGCCAAGGAACTAGCGGGGAACAAGAGACCCAGTACTTC. Translated: CASSQGTSGEQETQYF.

This clonotype is judged medium-sized. The J gene is TRBJ2-6, the V gene TRBV9; 8 positions agree with TRBD1. Germline trimming cut 3 bases from V and 0 bases from J; bases unmatched to any gene: 11. The V gene's germline CDR1 is SGDLS and CDR2 YYNGEE. The CDR3 consists of 19 residues. CDR3 region: CASSEPSGTGVSGANVLTF. The DNA of the CDR3 is TGTGCCAGCAGCGAACCCTCCGGGACAGGTGTCTCTGGGGCCAACGTCCTGACTTTC.

This clonotype was found many times. The chain carries TRBV2 and TRBJ1-5; D gene ambiguous. Germline V gene sequence: CDR1 SNHLY, CDR2 FYNNEI. This CDR3 region has 14 residues. V was cut by 6 bases and J by 3 bases, with 12 bases left in between. The CDR3 region is CASSESTYNQPQHF. CDR3 bases: TGTGCCAGCAGCGAGTCGACATACAATCAGCCCCAGCATTTT. Drawing the rest from reference TRBV2 and TRBJ1-5, the complete variable domain is EPEVTQTPSHQVTQMGQEVILRCVPISNHLYFYWYRQILGQKVEFLVSFYNNEISEKSEIFDDQFSVERPDGSNFTLKIRSTKLEDSAMYFCASSESTYNQPQHFGDGTRLSIL.

This clonotype was counted between two and nine times. This chain uses TRBV27 with TRBJ2-2; D gene uncertain. Deletions cut 8 bases from V and 1 base from J, with 8 bases between. The germline gives CDR1 MNHEY, CDR2 SMNVEV (reference sequence). This CDR3 has 13 amino acids. The CDR3 sequence: CASHPGNTGELFF. CDR3 nucleotides: TGTGCCAGCCATCCGGGGAACACCGGGGAGCTGTTTTTT.

This clonotype was seen a few times. The genes are TRBV29-1 and TRBJ1-2; 7 bases are a match to TRBD1. V dropped 5 bases and J dropped 8; count of bases not matched to a gene: 14. This CDR3 is built from 14 residues. Germline CDR1 is SQVTM and CDR2 is ANQGSEA. The CDR3 region is CSVPGATGRSGYTF. The DNA of the CDR3 is TGCAGCGTTCCCGGGGCGACAGGGCGTTCAGGCTACACCTTC.

This clonotype was counted at least ten times. The chain joins TRBV7-8 to TRBJ2-1; maybe TRBD2 (6 bases). Trimming removed 2 bases at V and 5 bases at J, with 16 bases between. The CDR3 totals 16 residues. The V gene's germline CDR1 is SGHVS and CDR2 FQNEAQ. CDR3 DNA: TGTGCCAGCAGCTTATGGGCCCGGGAGTTAGACAATGAGCAGTTCTTC. It yields the protein CASSLWARELDNEQFF.

This clonotype was seen ten or more times. V gene TRBV24-1 combines with J gene TRBJ2-2, with TRBD2 matching 7 bases. The trim removed 9 bases at V and 5 bases at J, leaving 8 bases unmatched. The CDR3 loop spans 14 amino acids. Germline V gene lookup returns CDR1 KGHDR and CDR2 SFDVKD. The CDR3 nucleotides are TGTGCCACCGCCCTGGGCGGGGGAACCGGGGAGCTGTTTTTT. Its translation is CATALGGGTGELFF.

This clonotype has at least ten counts. V is TRBV15 and J is TRBJ1-2; TRBD1 matches 7 bases. Trimming removed 5 bases from V and 4 bases from J; junction bases left unmatched: 10. This CDR3 has 15 amino acids. Germline CDR1 LNHNV, CDR2 YYDKDF (reference sequence). The CDR3 sequence: CATSPPGTAIYGYTF. The CDR3 DNA sequence: TGTGCCACCAGCCCACCAGGGACAGCGATCTATGGCTACACCTTC.

In its sample, this clonotype was seen many times. This chain links TRBV20-1 with TRBJ2-7; no definite D call. This CDR3 is 15 amino acids long. Trimming shortened V by 0 bases and J by 3 bases, and 15 bases separated the two germline ends. CDR1 DFQATT and CDR2 SNEGSKA come from the germline V gene (reference sequence). CDR3 in amino acids: CSARDFSLVSYEQYF. The CDR3 DNA follows: TGCAGTGCTAGAGATTTTTCCCTTGTGAGCTACGAGCAGTACTTC.

This clonotype was seen ten or more times. The chain carries TRBV7-9 and TRBJ2-3; TRBD1 or TRBD2 may be the D gene (5 bases each). CDR1 and CDR2 (germline): SEHNR, FQNEAQ (reference sequence). CDR3 length: 13 amino acids. Trimming shortened V by 4 bases and J by 4 bases, and 9 bases separated the two germline ends. The CDR3 bases are TGTGCCAGCAGCTCCCGAGGGGCAGATACGCAGTATTTT. Translation gives CASSSRGADTQYF.

The rearrangement uses TRBV5-1 and TRBJ1-2; possibly TRBD1 for D (5 bases). The V end lost 0 bases, the J end lost 4 bases, and 16 bases lay between the germline ends. In germline, CDR1 is SGHRS, CDR2 YFSETQ. The CDR3 spans 16 residues. The CDR3 here is CASSLGGYRIPYGYTF. CDR3 nucleotide sequence: TGCGCCAGCAGCTTGGGCGGGTACAGGATCCCCTATGGCTACACCTTC.

This clonotype appeared a few times. The chain combines TRBV7-8 with TRBJ1-4; D call uncertain. This CDR3 is 15 amino acids long. V was clipped by 1 base and J by 5 bases, with 11 bases between them. Germline V CDR1 and CDR2: SGHVS, FQNEAQ. Here the CDR3 DNA reads TGTGCCAGCAGCTTAGACAACAGAAGAAATGAAAAACTGTTTTTT. The encoded protein is CASSLDNRRNEKLFF. The variable domain in full, completed from reference TRBV7-8 and TRBJ1-4, reads GAGVSQSPRYKVAKRGQDVALRCDPISGHVSLFWYQQALGQGPEFLTYFQNEAQLDKSGLPSDRFFAERPEGSVSTLKIQRTQQEDSAVYLCASSLDNRRNEKLFFGSGTQLSVL.

V gene TRBV12-3 or TRBV12-4 combines with J gene TRBJ2-7; D gene ambiguous. V dropped 7 bases and J dropped 1 base, with 14 bases sitting between them. The CDR3 sequence is 14 residues long. The CDR3 spells CASKVGRSSYEQYF. CDR3 sequence (DNA): TGTGCCAGCAAAGTCGGCAGATCGTCCTACGAGCAGTACTTC.

This clonotype was picked up many times. This sequence joins TRBV12-3 or TRBV12-4 and TRBJ2-5, with D possibly being TRBD1 (6 bases). The germline V and J ends were trimmed by 6 bases and 5 bases, with 10 bases remaining between them. The CDR3 is 12 amino acids. CDR3 in amino acids: CASRWGRETQYF. The CDR3 nucleotides read TGTGCCAGCAGATGGGGGCGTGAGACCCAGTACTTC.

In this sample, this clonotype turned up many times. This chain connects TRBV3-1 to TRBJ2-1, with 13 bases lining up with TRBD2. The CDR3 is 14 residues long. Germline V gene data show CDR1 as LGHDT and CDR2 as YNNKEL (reference sequence). The trim removed 4 bases at V and 6 bases at J, leaving 0 bases unmatched. The CDR3 nucleotides read TGTGCCAGCAGCCGGACTAGCGGGAGCAATGAGCAGTTCTTC. This gives the protein CASSRTSGSNEQFF.

In its sample, this clonotype was seen many times. The V call is TRBV7-9, the J call TRBJ1-1; TRBD1 matches 8 bases. Trimming took 4 bases from V and 0 from J; bases not matched to a gene: 1. The CDR3 consists of 14 residues. Germline V gives CDR1 SEHNR, CDR2 FQNEAQ (reference sequence). The CDR3 here is CASSSTGVNTEAFF. The CDR3 coding sequence is TGTGCCAGCAGCTCGACAGGGGTGAACACTGAAGCTTTCTTT.

This clonotype was found many times. The chain carries TRBV27 and TRBJ2-3; D gene unclear. Germline V gene sequence: CDR1 MNHEY, CDR2 SMNVEV (reference sequence). The CDR3 loop spans 13 amino acids. V was clipped by 6 bases and J by 1 base, with 8 bases between them. The CDR3 is CASRPRGTDTQYF. The CDR3 DNA reads TGTGCCAGCAGACCCAGAGGCACAGATACGCAGTATTTT.

In nucleotides, the CDR3 is TGTGCCAGCAGTTACGGGGACAGGAACACTGAAGCTTTCTTT. It encodes CASSYGDRNTEAFF. The chain uses TRBV6-5 and TRBJ1-1; TRBD1 matches at 7 bases. J lost 1 base, V lost 2 bases, and 1 base had no gene match. CDR1 and CDR2 (germline): MNHEY, SVGAGI. CDR3 length equals 14 residues.

This clonotype was detected only a few times. The chain uses TRBV20-1 and TRBJ1-2; TRBD1 matches at 10 bases. The CDR3 is 14 residues long. Germline V gene data show CDR1 as DFQATT and CDR2 as SNEGSKA (reference sequence). J lost 6 bases, V lost 3 bases, and 7 bases had no gene match. The CDR3, as DNA: TGCAGTGCTAGCTTGGACAGGGGGATAGATGGCTACACCTTC. As protein: CSASLDRGIDGYTF.

This clonotype was seen repeatedly, ten times or more. The J gene is TRBJ2-1, the V gene TRBV5-1, with a possible D match to TRBD1 (6 bases). The germline V gene has CDR1 SGHRS and CDR2 YFSETQ. The CDR3 extends over 14 amino acids. The ends were cut back, 5 bases at V and 9 bases at J, with 18 bases in the middle. This CDR3 reads CASRQDFRGGEQFF. The CDR3 region has the DNA TGCGCCAGCAGACAAGACTTCCGAGGGGGTGAGCAGTTCTTC.

The chain employs TRBV18 and TRBJ1-1; tentative D call: TRBD1 (6 bases). The CDR3 consists of 12 residues. Per the germline V gene, CDR1 is KGHSH and CDR2 is LQKENI. V shed 6 bases and J shed 8 bases, with 13 bases lying between them. The CDR3 nucleotides are TGTGCCAGCTCCCGGGACAATTCAGAAGCTTTCTTT. Translating gives CASSRDNSEAFF. The variable domain in full, completed from reference TRBV18 and TRBJ1-1, reads NAGVMQNPRHLVRRRGQEARLRCSPMKGHSHVYWYRQLPEEGLKFMVYLQKENIIDESGMPKERFSAEFPKEGPSILRIQQVVRGDSAAYFCASSRDNSEAFFGQGTRLTVV.

This clonotype was counted ten times or more. The chain is built from TRBV18 and TRBJ2-1; 7 positions agree with TRBD1. Germline loops: CDR1 KGHSH, CDR2 LQKENI. This CDR3 has 16 residues. J was trimmed by 1 base and V by 3 bases; bases with no gene match: 6. CDR3 residues: CASSPPTGASYNEQFF. The CDR3 DNA sequence: TGTGCCAGCTCACCCCCTACAGGGGCATCCTACAATGAGCAGTTCTTC.

This clonotype occurred many times. The chain combines TRBV28 with TRBJ1-5; unclear D gene. CDR3 size: 12 residues. Germline lookup yields CDR1 MDHEN and CDR2 SYDVKM. V lost 6 bases to trimming and J lost 7 bases, with 10 bases between them. CDR3 in DNA: TGTGCCAGCAGCTCCTATATCCAGCCCCAGCATTTT. It codes for CASSSYIQPQHF.

This chain connects TRBV5-1 to TRBJ2-6; 9 bases map to TRBD2. CDR1 SGHRS and CDR2 YFSETQ come from the germline V gene. The CDR3 extends over 19 amino acids. J was trimmed by 0 bases and V by 4 bases; bases with no gene match: 11. The CDR3 spells CASSRGSSGVYSGANVLTF. As DNA, the CDR3 is TGCGCCAGCAGCCGGGGGTCTAGCGGGGTCTACTCTGGGGCCAACGTCCTGACTTTC.

This clonotype was detected many times. The gene calls are TRBV10-1 and TRBJ2-3; 12 bases are a match to TRBD2. CDR3 length: 16 residues. In germline, CDR1 is WNHNN, CDR2 SYGVQD (reference sequence). Trimming at V came to 6 bases and at J to 3 bases, leaving 7 bases not matched to a gene. The CDR3 region has the DNA TGCGCCAGCAGCCCCGGACTAGCGGGACTAACAGATACGCAGTATTTT. It specifies CASSPGLAGLTDTQYF.

This clonotype was counted ten times or more. V and J are TRBV7-9 and TRBJ2-1, with 11 bases aligning to TRBD2. The CDR3 loop spans 18 amino acids. The ends lost 5 bases at V and 3 bases at J; junction bases unmatched: 12. From germline, CDR1 is SEHNR and CDR2 FQNEAQ (reference sequence). CDR3 coding DNA: TGTGCCAGCAGCGCCTCCGACCGACTAGCGGGACGCTACAATGAGCAGTTCTTC. Its translation is CASSASDRLAGRYNEQFF.

This clonotype was seen ten or more times. V is TRBV18 and J is TRBJ2-5; the D is unclear. Trimming removed 1 base from V and 4 bases from J, with 7 bases in between. The germline V gene has CDR1 KGHSH and CDR2 LQKENI. The CDR3 sequence is 13 residues long. The CDR3 sequence is CASSPRSAETQYF. CDR3 DNA sequence: TGTGCCAGCTCACCACGATCGGCAGAGACCCAGTACTTC.

This clonotype was observed many times. The CDR3 region is CASIVLGVLGTEAFF. CDR3 nucleotide sequence: TGTGCCAGCATAGTTCTTGGTGTTCTCGGTACTGAAGCTTTCTTT. This rearrangement joins TRBV28 to TRBJ1-1; no firm D call. The CDR3 has 15 residues. From germline, CDR1 is MDHEN and CDR2 SYDVKM. Between the trimmed V and J ends, which lost 7 bases and 5 bases, there was a span of 20 bases.